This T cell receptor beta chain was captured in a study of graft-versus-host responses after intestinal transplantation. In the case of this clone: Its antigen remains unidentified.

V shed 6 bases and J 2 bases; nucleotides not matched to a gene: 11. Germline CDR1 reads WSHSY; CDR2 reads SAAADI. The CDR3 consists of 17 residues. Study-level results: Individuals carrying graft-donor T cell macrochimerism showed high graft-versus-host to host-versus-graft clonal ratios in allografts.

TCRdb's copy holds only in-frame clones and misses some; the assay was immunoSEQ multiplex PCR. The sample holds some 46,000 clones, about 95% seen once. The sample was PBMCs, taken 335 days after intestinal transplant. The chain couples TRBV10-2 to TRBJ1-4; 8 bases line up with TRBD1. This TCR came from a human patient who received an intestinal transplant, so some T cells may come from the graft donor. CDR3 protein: CASSPTGAPGTNEKLFF. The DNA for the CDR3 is TGCGCCAGCAGCCCGACAGGGGCCCCAGGGACTAATGAAAAACTGTTTTTT.